This TCR beta chain appears in the sequencing data of a study of CD8+CD57+ T cells in acquired aplastic anemia. Previously, flow cytometry had revealed CD8+CD57+ cell expansion in the patients chosen for sequencing. Severe acquired aplastic anemia was diagnosed in all patients. This clonotype was counted only a few times. The target antigen is unknown. Both TCR beta VDJ combination and CDR3 sequence profiling were carried out. Genomic DNA was the template for this profiling. Each CDR3 protein is one row after TCRdb ran MiXCR on the reads. The sample carries 150,000 to 200,000 distinct CDR3 sequences, around 48% recorded once. Findings and caveats of the study: Patients did not significantly differ from controls in CD8+ Simpson's diversity. Patients and controls shared under 35 CD8+ CDR3 sequences, which appeared highly expressed in patients and within their immunodominant clones.

The sample was sorted CD4+, CD8+, or CD8+CD57+ T cells (not recorded which) from PBMCs. The clonotype comes from a human donor with aplastic anemia.

CDR3 loop: CASSGAAYNSPLHF. The CDR3 DNA is TGTGCCAGCAGTGGGGCTGCCTATAATTCACCCCTCCACTTT. This chain connects TRBV25-1 to TRBJ1-6; no definite D call. This CDR3 is built from 14 residues. Germline CDR1 is MGHDK and CDR2 is SYGVNS. Trimming pared 4 bases from V and 2 bases from J, leaving 6 bases between.